This T cell receptor (beta chain) was obtained from a study of cytomegalovirus exposure and HLA in healthy donors. Turning to the study itself: Researchers found that roughly 81% of a few hundred genotyped donors fell within the Caucasian-associated ancestry cluster.

PCR was performed using 60 Vbeta and 13 Jbeta primers. Sequenced by immunoSEQ multiplex PCR; TCRdb stores in-frame clones only, minus some. The repertoire has under 200,000 clones, 80% of them found once; the top ten carry 1%. Note on this clone: Its antigen is unidentified.

The CDR3 is made up of 15 amino acids. Trimming at V came to 2 bases and at J to 2 bases, leaving 5 bases not matched to a gene. From germline, CDR1 is MDHEN and CDR2 SYDVKM. Points from the study as a whole: In a later analysis, CMV-associated beta chains were mostly HLA-associated, it appeared.

Sample: PBMCs. The V and J genes are TRBV28 and TRBJ2-5; 7 bases are a match to TRBD2. This clonotype was sampled from a woman in her forties or fifties in good health and CMV-seropositive. CDR3 sequence: CASSLGGVRQETQYF. The CDR3 nucleotides read TGTGCCAGCAGTTTAGGGGGGGTGAGGCAAGAGACCCAGTACTTC.